This T cell receptor beta chain was recovered during a study of T cell repertoires in cytomegalovirus infection. In this sample, this clonotype turned up a few times. Via MiXCR, TCRdb re-called the reads, giving one row per CDR3 protein. The sample yields under 600,000 distinct CDR3 sequences, 16% seen once. V lost 2 bases, J lost 1 base, and 11 bases lay in between. Germline V gene data show CDR1 as MNHNY and CDR2 as SVGAGI (reference sequence). This CDR3 region has 15 residues. The chain links TRBV6-6 to TRBJ2-5, with D possibly TRBD1 on 5 matching bases. The sample comprised CD8+ T cells from PBMCs. This sequence originates from a human donor in good health (CMV status not recorded). Some clones in this sample may be carry-over from other donors' samples. In DNA, the CDR3 is TGTGCCAGCAGTTACACCCAGGGCCCCCAAGAGACCCAGTACTTC. This encodes CASSYTQGPQETQYF.